A selection of T cell receptor beta chains follows, all from one sample in a study of technical replicates of blood from several donors. Some clones are missing from TCRdb's copy, which holds only in-frame ones; the method was immunoSEQ multiplex PCR. Seen here are almost 90,000 clones, approximately 95% observed once, and the top ten hold 0.34%. Sample: T cells isolated from PBMCs. These receptors all stem from a human donor in good health. Both conserved end residues are part of each CDR3. A D gene is named only where the DNA matches it firmly. The size of a clone is reported for some rows only, either as once, few or many, or as a class for expanded clones.

CDR3nt	CDR3aa	v_gene	j_gene	d_gene	abundance
TGTGCTAGTGGTCCCTCCGCCAGTACTGAAGCTTTCTTT	CASGPSASTEAFF	TRBV12-5	TRBJ1-1	-	-
TGTGCCAGCAGCGTAGCACGGAGGACAGTTGGGGAAGCCGGGGAGCTGTTTTTT	CASSVARRTVGEAGELFF	TRBV9	TRBJ2-2	-	-
TGTGCCAGCAGTTTAAATACCGGGAGTAGGAGTGAAAAACTGTTTTTT	CASSLNTGSRSEKLFF	TRBV28	TRBJ1-4	-	-
TGTGCCACCAGCAGAGGACGGCCCTTAGCGCGGGACCACTTCCTATACACAGATACGCAGTATTTT	CATSRGRPLARDHFLYTDTQYF	TRBV15	TRBJ2-3	-	-
TGTGCCTGGAGTTCGGGGTTGCGGGTGGGGGAGACCCAGTACTTC	CAWSSGLRVGETQYF	TRBV30	TRBJ2-5	-	-
TGTGCCAGCAGACCGGGACAGGGGTCGCCCCTCTATGGCTACACCTTC	CASRPGQGSPLYGYTF	TRBV27	TRBJ1-2	TRBD1	-
TGTGCCAGCAGCCCCGGGGGGTTAATCGGGGAGCTGTTTTTT	CASSPGGLIGELFF	TRBV28	TRBJ2-2	TRBD2	-
TGTGCCAGCAGCTTAGCCGGTACACAGGGGCGGATGGCGGGACGTCACAATGAGCAGTTCTTC	CASSLAGTQGRMAGRHNEQFF	TRBV7-6	TRBJ2-1	-	once
TGTGCCAGCAGCTTAGGGGGACTAGGTGGAGGATACGAGCAGTACTTC	CASSLGGLGGGYEQYF	TRBV13	TRBJ2-7	TRBD2	-
TGTGCCAGCAGCCCCTGGGACTTGCACACCGGGGAGCTGTTTTTT	CASSPWDLHTGELFF	TRBV9	TRBJ2-2	-	-
TGTGCCAGTAATAGGGACCTAGGGGGCTATGGCTACACCTTC	CASNRDLGGYGYTF	TRBV19	TRBJ1-2	-	-
TGTGCCAGCAGTTTAGGTCCGAGCGGCTACGAGCAGTACTTC	CASSLGPSGYEQYF	TRBV28	TRBJ2-7	-	-
TGCGCCAGCAGCTTGGGCGGACTAGCGGGACATCGAGCAGATACGCAGTATTTT	CASSLGGLAGHRADTQYF	TRBV5-1	TRBJ2-3	TRBD2	-
TGTGCCAGCAGTGCACGACTAGCTGGGGATACGCAGTATTTT	CASSARLAGDTQYF	TRBV2	TRBJ2-3	TRBD2	-
TGCGCCAGCAGCCCAACAGGGGAGGAAAAACTGTTTTTT	CASSPTGEEKLFF	TRBV5-1	TRBJ1-4	TRBD1	-
TGTGCCAGCAGCCTGGACAGGGGGGGCGAGCAGTACTTC	CASSLDRGGEQYF	TRBV27	TRBJ2-7	TRBD1	-
TGCGCCAGCAGCCAAGAGGGAAAGGGGTATGAGCAGTTCTTC	CASSQEGKGYEQFF	TRBV4-1	TRBJ2-1	-	-
TGTGCCAGCAGCTTAGTTCACACCTACGAGCAGTACTTC	CASSLVHTYEQYF	TRBV7-2	TRBJ2-7	-	-
TGTGCCAGCAGTGTTCAGCGGGAGGCCCAATTC	CASSVQREAQF	TRBV2	TRBJ2-7	TRBD2	once
TGTGCCAGCAGCTTCAAAGGGGAGCTGTTTTTT	CASSFKGELFF	TRBV7-2	TRBJ2-2	-	-
TGTGCCAGTAATGCAGGGATGGGATACAATGAGCAGTTCTTC	CASNAGMGYNEQFF	TRBV19	TRBJ2-1	-	-
TGCGCCAGCAGCCCGCGGGAAGACAGGGGGTACTATGGCTACACCTTC	CASSPREDRGYYGYTF	TRBV5-1	TRBJ1-2	TRBD1	-
TGTGCCAGTAGTATCGGAGCGGGCAATCAGCCCCAGCATTTT	CASSIGAGNQPQHF	TRBV19	TRBJ1-5	-	-
TGTGCCAGCAGCGGGGGCTCCCTCTCCTACGAGCAGTACTTC	CASSGGSLSYEQYF	TRBV9	TRBJ2-7	-	-
TGTGCCAGCAGTCTTCTAGCGGGCATGAACACCGGGGAGCTGTTTTTT	CASSLLAGMNTGELFF	TRBV7-9	TRBJ2-2	TRBD2	-
TGTGCCAGCAGTCTTACTAGCGGGAACTCCTACGAGCAGTACTTC	CASSLTSGNSYEQYF	TRBV6-5	TRBJ2-7	TRBD2	once
TGTGCCAGTTCCCCGGGACTAGAGGACAATGAGCAGTTCTTC	CASSPGLEDNEQFF	TRBV19	TRBJ2-1	TRBD2	-